This TCR beta chain was profiled in a study of blood T cell repertoires in COVID-19. As for the study in general: Donors in the United States, Italy and Spain gave samples during acute or convalescent COVID-19. T cells, B-cell-depleted T cells, or PBMCs provided the cDNA or gDNA that served as material.

CDR1 SGHRS and CDR2 YFSETQ come from the germline V gene. Trimming shortened V by 0 bases and J by 4 bases, and 7 bases separated the two germline ends. CDR3 length: 13 amino acids. Authors' methods: From reference gene primer amplification, estimates of nucleated cell counts were derived. Repertoires were generated with immunoSEQ multiplex PCR, while TCRdb's copy carries only in-frame clones and drops some. Clonal size and the V and J genes are those of that table, whereas D and trimming came from the DNA. The table has approximately 74,000 clones, around four fifths seen once. This chain joins TRBV5-1 and TRBJ1-1; no clear D gene. The sample consisted of peripheral blood. This TCR came from a man aged 65-85 years with acute or convalescent COVID-19. The CDR3 DNA reads TGCGCCAGCAGCTTGGAAGCTCGCACTGAAGCTTTCTTT. It specifies CASSLEARTEAFF.